This T cell receptor (beta chain) was sequenced in a study of T cells after yellow fever vaccination. From germline, CDR1 is SGHRS and CDR2 YFSETQ. CDR3 length: 11 residues. Deletions cut 2 bases from V and 6 bases from J, with 3 bases between. The sample holds many counts of this clonotype. One entry per CDR3 protein, called by TCRdb with MiXCR from the 5' RACE reads. The sample has some 340,000 distinct CDR3 sequences, over 3.5% seen once. The chain couples TRBV5-1 to TRBJ2-1, with no clear D. The source material was PBMCs, sampled 5 days after the yellow fever booster vaccination. The sequence was obtained from a man between 18 and 29 years old who received the YFV17D yellow fever vaccine. The CDR3 DNA is TGCGCCAGCAGCTTAGCCAATGAGCAGTTCTTC. This gives the protein CASSLANEQFF.